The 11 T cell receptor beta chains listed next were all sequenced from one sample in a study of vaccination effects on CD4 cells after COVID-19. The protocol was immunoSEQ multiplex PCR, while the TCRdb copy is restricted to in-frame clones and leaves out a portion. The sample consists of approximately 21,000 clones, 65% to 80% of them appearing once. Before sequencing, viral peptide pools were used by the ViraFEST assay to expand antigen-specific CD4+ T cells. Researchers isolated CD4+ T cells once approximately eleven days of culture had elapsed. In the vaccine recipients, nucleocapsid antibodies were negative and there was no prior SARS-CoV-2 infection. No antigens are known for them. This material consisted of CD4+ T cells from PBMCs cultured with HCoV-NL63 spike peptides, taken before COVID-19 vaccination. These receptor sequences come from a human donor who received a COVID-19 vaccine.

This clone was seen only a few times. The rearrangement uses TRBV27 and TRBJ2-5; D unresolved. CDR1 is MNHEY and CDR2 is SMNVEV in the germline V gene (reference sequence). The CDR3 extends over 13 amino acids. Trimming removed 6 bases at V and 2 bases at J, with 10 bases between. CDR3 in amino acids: CASRPYEQETQYF. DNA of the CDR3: TGTGCCAGCAGACCCTACGAACAAGAGACCCAGTACTTC.

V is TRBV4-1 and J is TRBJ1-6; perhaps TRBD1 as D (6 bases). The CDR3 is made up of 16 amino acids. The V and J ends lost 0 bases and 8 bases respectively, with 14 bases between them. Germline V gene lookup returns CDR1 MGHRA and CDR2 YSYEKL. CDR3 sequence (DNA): TGCGCCAGCAGCCAAGATAAATACTACAGGGATTCACCCCTCCACTTT. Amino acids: CASSQDKYYRDSPLHF.

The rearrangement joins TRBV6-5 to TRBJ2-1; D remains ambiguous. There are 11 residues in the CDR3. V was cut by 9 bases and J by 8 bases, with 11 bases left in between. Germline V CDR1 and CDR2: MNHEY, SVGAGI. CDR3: CASSSKYEQFF. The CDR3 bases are TGTGCCAGTTCTAGTAAGTATGAGCAGTTCTTC.

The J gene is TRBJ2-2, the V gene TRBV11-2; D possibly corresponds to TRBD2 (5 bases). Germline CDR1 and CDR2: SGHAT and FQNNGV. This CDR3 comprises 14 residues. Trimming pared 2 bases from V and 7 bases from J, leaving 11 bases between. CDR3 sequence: CASSLRRQDGELFF. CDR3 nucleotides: TGTGCCAGCAGCTTACGGAGGCAGGACGGGGAGCTGTTTTTT.

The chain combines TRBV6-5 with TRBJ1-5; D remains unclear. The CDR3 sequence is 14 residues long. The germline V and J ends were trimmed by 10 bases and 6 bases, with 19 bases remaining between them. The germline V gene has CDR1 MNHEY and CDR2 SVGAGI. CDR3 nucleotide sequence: TGTGCCACCTACCGTTCCCTGGGAGGTCAGCCCCAGCATTTT. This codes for CATYRSLGGQPQHF.

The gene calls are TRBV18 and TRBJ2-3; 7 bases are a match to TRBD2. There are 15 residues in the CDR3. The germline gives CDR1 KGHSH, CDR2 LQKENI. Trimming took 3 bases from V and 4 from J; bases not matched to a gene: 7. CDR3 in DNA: TGTGCCAGCTCACCGACTGGCGGGAGCCCAGATACGCAGTATTTT. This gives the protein CASSPTGGSPDTQYF.

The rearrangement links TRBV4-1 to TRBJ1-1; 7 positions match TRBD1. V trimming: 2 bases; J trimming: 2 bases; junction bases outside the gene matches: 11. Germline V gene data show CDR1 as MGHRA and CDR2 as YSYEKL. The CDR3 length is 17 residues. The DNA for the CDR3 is TGCGCCAGCAGCCAAACAGGGGTAAGAGGGAAAAACACTGAAGCTTTCTTT. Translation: CASSQTGVRGKNTEAFF.

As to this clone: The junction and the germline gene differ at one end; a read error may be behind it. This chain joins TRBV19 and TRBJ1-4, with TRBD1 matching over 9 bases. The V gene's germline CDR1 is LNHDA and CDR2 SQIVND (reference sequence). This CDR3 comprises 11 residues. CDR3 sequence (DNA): TGTGCCAGTAGTTCCGGGGGACAGGGTGTTTTT. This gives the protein CASSSGGQGVF.

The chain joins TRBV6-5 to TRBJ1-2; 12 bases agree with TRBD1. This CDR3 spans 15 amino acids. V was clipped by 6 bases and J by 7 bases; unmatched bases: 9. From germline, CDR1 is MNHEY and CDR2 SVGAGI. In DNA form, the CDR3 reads TGTGCCAGCAGAAGAGGGGGACAGGGGGCTAGTGGCTACACCTTC. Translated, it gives CASRRGGQGASGYTF.

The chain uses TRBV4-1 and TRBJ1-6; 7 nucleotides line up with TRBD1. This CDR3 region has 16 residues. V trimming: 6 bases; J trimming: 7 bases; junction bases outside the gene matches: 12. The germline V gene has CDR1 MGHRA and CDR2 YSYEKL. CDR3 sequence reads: CASSRSGTELNSPLHF. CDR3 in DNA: TGCGCCAGCAGTCGTTCCGGGACAGAATTAAATTCACCCCTCCACTTT.

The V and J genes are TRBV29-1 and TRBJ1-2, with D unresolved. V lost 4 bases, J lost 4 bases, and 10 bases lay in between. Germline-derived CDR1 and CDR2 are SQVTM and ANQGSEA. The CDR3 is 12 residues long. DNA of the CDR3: TGCAGCGTTGTGGTTGATATCTATGGCTACACCTTC. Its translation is CSVVVDIYGYTF. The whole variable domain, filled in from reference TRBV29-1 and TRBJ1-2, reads SAVISQKPSRDICQRGTSLTIQCQVDSQVTMMFWYRQQPGQSLTLIATANQGSEATYESGFVIDKFPISRPNLTFSTLTVSNMSPEDSSIYLCSVVVDIYGYTFGSGTRLTVV.